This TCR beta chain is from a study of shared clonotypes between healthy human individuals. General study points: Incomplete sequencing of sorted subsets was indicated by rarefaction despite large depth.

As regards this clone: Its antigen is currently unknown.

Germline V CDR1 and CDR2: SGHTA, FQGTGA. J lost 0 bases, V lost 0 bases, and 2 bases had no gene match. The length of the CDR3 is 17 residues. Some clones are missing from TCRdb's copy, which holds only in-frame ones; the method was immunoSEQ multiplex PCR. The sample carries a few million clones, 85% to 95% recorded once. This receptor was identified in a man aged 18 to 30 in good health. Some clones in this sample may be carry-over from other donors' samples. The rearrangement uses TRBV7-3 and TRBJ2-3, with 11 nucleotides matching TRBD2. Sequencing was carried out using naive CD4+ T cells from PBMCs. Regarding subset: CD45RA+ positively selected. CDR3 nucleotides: TGTGCCAGCAGCTTAACCTGGACTAGCGGGAGCACAGATACGCAGTATTTT. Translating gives CASSLTWTSGSTDTQYF.